What follows is one T cell receptor (beta chain) and its context. This clonotype was seen only a few times. Which antigen it targets is not known. No qualities accompany the bases; no much larger clone lies one base away. V is shortened by 0 bases, J by 0 bases, and the region joining them spans 5 bases. The CDR1 and CDR2 encoded by the germline V gene (reference sequence) are LNHNV and YYDKDF. The CDR3 measures 14 amino acids from cysteine to phenylalanine. Only the CDR3 part of the read is kept: 42 bases, read in frame from the first base. According to the study, the label for this sample's treatment or condition signals: approximately nine-day PBMC culture with coronavirus spike peptide pools or control peptides (ViraFEST assay). The study used the ViraFEST assay, which expanded antigen-specific T cells with peptide pools and then identified expanded clonotypes by TCR sequencing. Positive SARS-CoV-2 PCR tests in the convalescent patients dated from March to December 2020, before Alpha, Beta and Delta variants emerged in the United States. Each well held 2.2 million or so PBMCs cultured with roughly 10 ug/ml peptide pools in IMDM containing 5% human AB serum and 9 to 10 IU/ml IL-2. Half of the culture medium was replaced with fresh IL-2-containing medium on days 3 and 7. After about 11 days of culture, CD4+ T cells were isolated by negative selection using the EasySep CD4+ T cell isolation kit. Ficoll-Paque Plus gradient centrifugation was used to isolate PBMCs from whole blood, and the isolated PBMCs were then either used fresh or cryopreserved at -140C. Each culture condition was generally run in triplicate wells.

This record comes from a study of vaccination and CD4 T cells after COVID-19 (dated by TCRdb to about 2022). Regarding the research as a whole: SARS-CoV-2 positivity had been established in the convalescent patients by nasal swab PCR, and mild disease was recorded in several of these patients and severe disease in one. Two doses of either the Pfizer-BioNTech BNT162b2 vaccine (n=8) or the Moderna mRNA-1273 vaccine (n=2) were administered to participants. The time from the second vaccine dose to post-vaccine blood sampling had a median of around 72 days and ranged from about 13 to 250 days. Post-COVID blood samples were collected from convalescent patients a median of around 96 days after diagnosis, with a range of about 30 to 161 days. For stimulating the cultures, overlapping spike peptide pools were used, derived from SARS-CoV-2 as well as from the common cold coronaviruses HCoV-NL63, HCoV-OC43 and HCoV-229E. In control cultures, a CEFX viral epitope pool was used as positive control, an HIV-1 Nef peptide pool was used as negative control, or no peptide was added. The convalescent cohort included six males and four females, with two Hispanic individuals, seven Caucasians, two Asians and one multiracial person. The spike-specific CD4+ TCR repertoire was compared before and after mRNA vaccination in around ten COVID-19 convalescent patients and 4 infection-naive healthy vaccine recipients.

Libraries were made using PCR. TCR sequencing of DNA from cultured CD4+ T cells used the Oncomine TCR Beta short-read assay at the Johns Hopkins FTIC core. The QIAamp micro DNA kit was used to extract genomic DNA from the cultured CD4+ T cells. Oncomine TCR Beta libraries from cultured CD4+ T cells were pooled with unique dual indexes and sequenced on an Illumina iSeq 100. The authors processed their data as follows. Non-productive sequences were removed, and CDR3s that did not start with C, did not end with F or W, or were shorter than 7 amino acids were discarded. The MANAFEST web application was used to identify antigen-specific clonotypes by comparing peptide-stimulated wells against reference wells and other culture wells. Positive clones required FDR below 0.05, an odds ratio above 5, and productive frequency above 0.1% in at least two of three replicate wells. A clonotype was classed as cross-reactive if the clonotype showed significant expansion both in SARS-CoV-2 spike wells and in at least one common cold coronavirus spike condition. Similarity between CDR3 sequences was evaluated in R version 3.6.1 using Levenshtein distances (stringdist) and unrooted phylogenetic trees (ape). The public reads were reanalyzed by TCRdb: fastp trimming at Q25, MiXCR alignment, in-frame beta chains only. Rows with one shared CDR3 protein collapse into an entry with the most common genes and DNA. The V and J calls shown here were made by TCRdb, not taken from the authors' results. This sample gives over 15,000 distinct CDR3 sequences in total; roughly 49% of them show up just once. Approximately 16% of the sample goes to the ten largest clones.

Study-wide conclusions, independent of this receptor: The median number of SARS-CoV-2-reactive clonotypes rose from around 21 after infection to a few dozen after vaccination, but the change was not significant. In convalescent patients, a median about 86% of post-vaccine SARS-CoV-2-reactive clones were detected only after vaccination, and vaccine-specific priming was suggested by this finding. Of the vaccine-specific clones in convalescent patients, 304 of 307, or nearly all, reacted only to SARS-CoV-2 spike and did not cross-react with common cold coronaviruses. Only a relatively small number of convalescent patients were included in the study, and early timepoints following natural infection were not analyzed.

The sequence was collected from a human donor who had recovered from COVID-19. The sequencing here drew on CD4+ T cells from blood, cultured in vitro, taken before SARS-CoV-2 vaccination. Recombination linked TRBV15 to TRBJ1-1; no confident D gene assignment can be made. In nucleotides, the sequence is TGTGCCACCAGCAGAGAACAGCTGAACACTGAAGCTTTCTTT. It codes for CATSREQLNTEAFF.